This record looks at one TCR beta chain sequence and its context. The antigen remains undetermined. The data stem from a study of T cells after yellow fever vaccination. Study as a whole: Fractions of low cell number were prepared using SMART-Seq v4 Ultra Low Input. General study findings and limits: In post-booster samples, most primary-vaccination clones reappeared (approximately 95% CD4, roughly 89% CD8). Only a small proportion of the clonotypes turned up in both the CD4 and the CD8 compartments, likely arising from convergent recombination.

Making TCR cDNA involved 5'RACE template switching, which added UMIs and a universal primer site. One entry per CDR3 protein, called by TCRdb with MiXCR from the 5' RACE reads. The sample includes around 550,000 distinct CDR3 sequences, over 15% of them seen just once. The CDR3 extends over 14 amino acids. Germline V gives CDR1 GTSNPN, CDR2 SVGIG (reference sequence). The V gene lost 2 bases and the J gene lost 1 base, with 10 bases spanning the gap. The chain employs TRBV30 and TRBJ2-3, with D unresolved. The receptor was derived from a man aged 30 to 45 who received the YFV17D yellow fever vaccine. The source was PBMCs, collected 15 days after the yellow fever booster vaccination. The CDR3 loop is CAWSPGVRTDTQYF. CDR3 DNA: TGTGCCTGGAGTCCTGGAGTTCGCACAGATACGCAGTATTTT.